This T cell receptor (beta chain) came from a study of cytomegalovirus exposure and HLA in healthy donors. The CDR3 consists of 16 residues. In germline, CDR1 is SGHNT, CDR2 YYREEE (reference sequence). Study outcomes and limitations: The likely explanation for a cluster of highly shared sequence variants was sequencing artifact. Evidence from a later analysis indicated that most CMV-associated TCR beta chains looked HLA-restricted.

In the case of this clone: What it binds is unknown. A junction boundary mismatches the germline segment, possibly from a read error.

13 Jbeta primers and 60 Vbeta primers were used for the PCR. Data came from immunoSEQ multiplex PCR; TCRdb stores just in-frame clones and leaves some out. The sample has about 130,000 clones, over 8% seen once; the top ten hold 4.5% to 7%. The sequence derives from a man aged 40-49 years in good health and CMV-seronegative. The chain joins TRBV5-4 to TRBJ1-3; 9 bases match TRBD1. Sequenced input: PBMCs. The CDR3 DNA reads TGTGCCAGCAGCATTAGGGACAGGGCATACGGAAGCACCATATATTTT. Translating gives CASSIRDRAYGSTIYF.